Listed here are 27 T cell receptor beta chains from one sample, sequenced in a study of T cell responses to AZD1222 COVID-19 vaccine. Generated by immunoSEQ multiplex PCR, the TCRdb table keeps only in-frame clones and is missing some. The sample has 140,000 or so clones; around nine tenths are singletons. The sequenced sample was peripheral blood, obtained on day 0 of AZD1222 vaccination. These receptors all stem from an adult in good health.

This chain joins TRBV7-9 and TRBJ2-3; tentatively, D is TRBD2 (6 bases). CDR3 length equals 13 residues. Trimming took off 8 bases at V and 2 bases at J, with 11 bases between the two ends. Germline loops: CDR1 SEHNR, CDR2 FQNEAQ (reference sequence). CDR3 amino acids: CASGPGVTDTQYF. CDR3 coding DNA: TGTGCCAGCGGGCCGGGGGTCACAGATACGCAGTATTTT.

The rearrangement uses TRBV6-5 and TRBJ1-2; D gene unclear. There are 16 residues in the CDR3. Trimming removed 4 bases at V and 6 bases at J, with 21 bases between. CDR1 MNHEY and CDR2 SVGAGI come from the germline V gene. CDR3 residues: CASSSPADWRTNGYTF. The CDR3 DNA follows: TGTGCCAGCAGTTCCCCCGCGGACTGGCGAACGAATGGCTACACCTTC.

This chain joins TRBV28 and TRBJ1-5; D is unclear. V lost 6 bases to trimming and J lost 0 bases, with 6 bases between them. Germline loops: CDR1 MDHEN, CDR2 SYDVKM. The CDR3 is 13 residues long. CDR3 in DNA: TGTGCCAGCAGCCGCGATAGCAATCAGCCCCAGCATTTT. It codes for CASSRDSNQPQHF. The whole variable domain, filled in from reference TRBV28 and TRBJ1-5, reads DVKVTQSSRYLVKRTGEKVFLECVQDMDHENMFWYRQDPGLGLRLIYFSYDVKMKEKGDIPEGYSVSREKKERFSLILESASTNQTSMYLCASSRDSNQPQHFGDGTRLSIL.

This sequence joins TRBV29-1 and TRBJ1-3; unclear D gene. Germline assignment: CDR1 SQVTM and CDR2 ANQGSEA. V lost 4 bases and J 4 bases, leaving 5 bases between the germline ends. The CDR3 is 11 residues long. The CDR3 DNA reads as TGCAGCGTTGGCAGAGGAAACACCATATATTTT. Its protein product is CSVGRGNTIYF. Full variable domain (rest looked up from reference TRBV29-1 and TRBJ1-3): SAVISQKPSRDICQRGTSLTIQCQVDSQVTMMFWYRQQPGQSLTLIATANQGSEATYESGFVIDKFPISRPNLTFSTLTVSNMSPEDSSIYLCSVGRGNTIYFGEGSWLTVV.

V usage is TRBV21-1 and J usage is TRBJ2-1; the D call in the table, TRBD2, was not verified against the DNA. TRBV21-1 is a pseudogene. There are 17 residues in the CDR3. The CDR3 spells CASSKVEREREYNEQFF. The CDR3 nucleotides are TGTGCCAGCAGCAAAGTAGAGAGGGAGCGGGAGTACAATGAGCAGTTCTTC.

The chain links TRBV5-1 to TRBJ2-1; 11 nucleotides agree with TRBD2. Trimming cost V 4 bases and J 5 bases; bases outside gene matches: 8. Germline V gene data show CDR1 as SGHRS and CDR2 as YFSETQ. CDR3 length: 16 residues. The CDR3 loop is CASSVQGTSGNNEQFF. In DNA, the CDR3 is TGCGCCAGCAGCGTGCAGGGGACTAGCGGAAACAATGAGCAGTTCTTC.

V usage is TRBV11-2 and J usage is TRBJ2-3, with 7 bases identical to TRBD2. The V segment lost 3 bases and the J segment 6 bases; nucleotides outside the gene matches: 6. The CDR3 sequence is 14 residues long. Germline V gives CDR1 SGHAT, CDR2 FQNNGV. The CDR3 region is CASSFTAGVDTQYF. The CDR3 nucleotides are TGTGCCAGCAGCTTTACTGCGGGAGTGGATACGCAGTATTTT.

This clone was picked up one time. This chain connects TRBV6-5 to TRBJ1-1; unclear D gene. Trimming shortened V by 2 bases and J by 1 base, and 14 bases separated the two germline ends. This CDR3 spans 16 amino acids. Germline V lookup: CDR1 MNHEY, CDR2 SVGAGI. For the CDR3, the DNA is TGTGCCAGCAGTTACGCTCCACAGATCACGAACACTGAAGCTTTCTTT. Protein sequence: CASSYAPQITNTEAFF.

The J gene is TRBJ1-2, the V gene TRBV3-1 (or the pseudogene TRBV3-2); the match to TRBD1 covers 7 bases. CDR3 length: 14 amino acids. Germline V CDR1 and CDR2: LGHDT, YNNKEL (reference sequence). The trim removed 3 bases at V and 8 bases at J, leaving 9 bases unmatched. CDR3 in DNA: TGTGCCAGCAGCCAGACCAACAGGGGCTCCGGCTACACCTTC. Encoded protein: CASSQTNRGSGYTF.

The CDR3 here is CASSQVGKLGEQFF. For the CDR3, the DNA is TGCGCCAGCAGCCAAGTAGGAAAGTTGGGTGAGCAGTTCTTC. The chain employs TRBV4-1 and TRBJ2-1; D gene unclear. V lost 1 base to trimming and J lost 9 bases, with 13 bases between them. The CDR3 totals 14 residues. Germline loops: CDR1 MGHRA, CDR2 YSYEKL.

The gene calls are TRBV15 and TRBJ2-4; D is perhaps TRBD1 (5 bases). CDR1 is LNHNV and CDR2 is YYDKDF in the germline V gene (reference sequence). The CDR3 extends over 11 amino acids. The V end was cut by 0 bases, the J end by 11 bases, with 5 bases between. The CDR3 spells CATSREGVQYF. Written as DNA, the CDR3 is TGTGCCACCAGCAGAGAAGGGGTTCAGTACTTC. Combining the CDR3 with reference TRBV15 and TRBJ2-4 gives the whole variable domain DAMVIQNPRYQVTQFGKPVTLSCSQTLNHNVMYWYQQKSSQAPKLLFHYYDKDFNNEADTPDNFQSRRPNTSFCFLDIRSPGLGDTAMYLCATSREGVQYFGAGTRLSVL.

The chain couples TRBV18 to TRBJ1-2, with D perhaps TRBD1 (5 bases). There are 16 residues in the CDR3. V lost 0 bases to trimming and J lost 6 bases, with 17 bases between them. CDR1 and CDR2 (germline): KGHSH, LQKENI. DNA of the CDR3: TGTGCCAGCTCACCACCGTCCCTGCGGGGCCGGAATGGCTACACCTTC. It specifies CASSPPSLRGRNGYTF.

A few counts support this clone. The chain joins TRBV7-8 to TRBJ1-5, with D possibly being TRBD1 (6 bases). The CDR3 is made up of 16 amino acids. Germline CDR1 SGHVS, CDR2 FQNEAQ. V was trimmed by 5 bases and J by 3 bases, leaving 17 bases between them. The CDR3 is CASSPQTGSLNQPQHF. In DNA, the CDR3 is TGTGCCAGCAGCCCCCAGACAGGATCCCTCAATCAGCCCCAGCATTTT.

The chain joins TRBV18 to TRBJ2-5; D call uncertain. Deletions cut 2 bases from V and 2 bases from J, with 6 bases between. Germline V gene data show CDR1 as KGHSH and CDR2 as LQKENI. The CDR3 is made up of 13 amino acids. This CDR3 is CASSPGQQETQYF. CDR3 sequence (DNA): TGTGCCAGCTCACCAGGGCAGCAAGAGACCCAGTACTTC.

The CDR3: CASSIAIGRSSYNEQFF. DNA of the CDR3: TGTGCCAGTAGTATAGCTATAGGGCGGAGCTCCTACAATGAGCAGTTCTTC. The V gene is TRBV19, the J gene TRBJ2-1; no firm D call. Looked up from germline, CDR1 is LNHDA and CDR2 is SQIVND (reference sequence). V gave up 1 base and J gave up 0 bases, with 13 bases separating them. The CDR3 has 17 residues.

This clone was observed a handful of times. This rearrangement joins TRBV13 to TRBJ2-1; D might be TRBD2 (6 bases). Between the trimmed V and J ends, which lost 4 bases and 1 base, there was a span of 17 bases. The CDR3 extends over 17 amino acids. CDR1 is PRHDT, CDR2 FYEKMQ, per germline (reference sequence). CDR3 loop: CASSSLLEAGSYNEQFF. The CDR3, as DNA: TGTGCCAGCAGCTCCCTCTTAGAGGCGGGGTCCTACAATGAGCAGTTCTTC.

The chain has TRBV5-5 and TRBJ1-1, with D possibly matching TRBD1 (6 bases). Trimming removed 7 bases from V and 3 bases from J, with 16 bases in between. From germline, CDR1 is SGHKS and CDR2 YYEKEE (reference sequence). CDR3 length equals 14 residues. CDR3 bases: TGTGCCAGCTTCGGGACATTTGAGGACACTGAAGCTTTCTTT. Translation gives CASFGTFEDTEAFF.

The chain combines TRBV10-1 with TRBJ2-1; TRBD2 agrees at 14 bases. V gave up 8 bases and J gave up 7 bases; unmatched junction bases: 10. Per the germline V gene, CDR1 is WNHNN and CDR2 is SYGVQD (reference sequence). The CDR3 loop spans 16 amino acids. The CDR3 nucleotides read TGCGCCAGCGCTCCTTCCGGGACTAGCGGGAGAAATGAGCAGTTCTTC. This translates into CASAPSGTSGRNEQFF.

This chain uses TRBV18 with TRBJ1-4; 8 positions match TRBD1. J gave up 8 bases and V 6 bases, and 8 bases lay outside the gene matches. The germline V gene encodes CDR1 KGHSH and CDR2 LQKENI. The CDR3 contains 14 residues. The CDR3 coding sequence is TGTGCCAGCTCCCCCGACAGGGGAGTCGAAAAACTGTTTTTT. Residues: CASSPDRGVEKLFF.

The rearrangement links TRBV28 to TRBJ2-1; the D gene is possibly TRBD1 (6 bases). The CDR3 consists of 13 residues. Germline V gene lookup returns CDR1 MDHEN and CDR2 SYDVKM. V shed 5 bases and J shed 6 bases, with 11 bases lying between them. CDR3 nucleotides: TGTGCCAGCAGTGTACAGGGCGCCAATGAGCAGTTCTTC. Amino acid sequence: CASSVQGANEQFF. The whole variable domain, remainder taken from reference TRBV28 and TRBJ2-1, is DVKVTQSSRYLVKRTGEKVFLECVQDMDHENMFWYRQDPGLGLRLIYFSYDVKMKEKGDIPEGYSVSREKKERFSLILESASTNQTSMYLCASSVQGANEQFFGPGTRLTVL.

The chain couples TRBV4-1 to TRBJ1-3; TRBD1 agrees at 8 bases. V shed 4 bases, J shed 2 bases, and the junction held 4 bases outside the gene matches. This CDR3 comprises 15 residues. The V gene's germline CDR1 is MGHRA and CDR2 YSYEKL. CDR3 region: CASSRTGGTGNTIYF. The CDR3 region has the DNA TGCGCCAGCAGCCGTACAGGGGGAACTGGAAACACCATATATTTT.

This clone was recorded only once. V gene TRBV18 combines with J gene TRBJ1-5, with a tentative D call TRBD1 (6 bases). Trimming removed 4 bases from V and 4 bases from J, with 14 bases in between. Germline CDR1 KGHSH, CDR2 LQKENI. The CDR3 runs 15 residues. In nucleotides, the CDR3 is TGTGCCAGCTCACAGTACAGGGCCGGGAATCAGCCCCAGCATTTT. It translates to CASSQYRAGNQPQHF.

CDR3 amino acids: CATSEAGGPTDTQYF. The CDR3 coding sequence is TGTGCCACCAGTGAAGCGGGAGGGCCGACAGATACGCAGTATTTT. This rearrangement joins TRBV24-1 to TRBJ2-3; 10 bases match TRBD2. The CDR3 runs 15 residues. V was pared by 4 bases and J by 3 bases, with 3 bases of the junction left unmatched. Germline CDR1 is KGHDR and CDR2 is SFDVKD.

The rearrangement uses TRBV6-6 and TRBJ2-3, with TRBD1 matching over 7 bases. Germline V gene sequence: CDR1 MNHNY, CDR2 SVGAGI (reference sequence). There are 16 residues in the CDR3. V lost 4 bases to trimming and J lost 5 bases; unmatched junction nucleotides: 12. CDR3 nucleotide sequence: TGTGCCAGCAGTTCCCCAGGGACAGAATCTAGAGATACGCAGTATTTT. This gives the protein CASSSPGTESRDTQYF.

The chain couples TRBV4-2 to TRBJ2-1, with 16 nucleotides matching TRBD2. Germline assignment: CDR1 LGHNA and CDR2 YNFKEQ. CDR3 size: 17 residues. The J segment lost 12 bases and the V segment lost 2 bases, leaving 10 bases of the junction unmatched. CDR3 sequence reads: CASSQLTGTSGRVGQFF. CDR3 sequence (DNA): TGTGCCAGCAGCCAATTAACCGGGACTAGCGGGAGGGTTGGGCAGTTCTTC.

The chain carries TRBV4-1 and TRBJ2-1, with D uncertain. Germline V gene data show CDR1 as MGHRA and CDR2 as YSYEKL. V lost 3 bases and J lost 0, with 15 bases in between. This CDR3 contains 17 residues. The CDR3 DNA follows: TGCGCCAGCAGCCAGATTCGGGTGGGCCTCTCCTACAATGAGCAGTTCTTC. Protein sequence: CASSQIRVGLSYNEQFF.

There are a few counts of this clone. This chain uses TRBV5-1 with TRBJ2-7; TRBD1 agrees at 7 bases. The CDR3 runs to 12 residues. The germline V gene has CDR1 SGHRS and CDR2 YFSETQ. Trimming at V came to 4 bases and at J to 4 bases, leaving 2 bases not matched to a gene. CDR3: CASSPRGYEQYF. For the CDR3, the DNA is TGCGCCAGCAGCCCCAGGGGGTACGAGCAGTACTTC.